Below, one TCR beta chain is given with its context. Its matching antigen is unknown. TCRdb keeps only in-frame clones here, not all; method: immunoSEQ multiplex PCR. The sample yields about 45,000 clones, approximately 92% seen once. This entry belongs to a study of a mutant IDH1 vaccine in newly diagnosed glioma. The overall study: Previous treatment comprised radiotherapy, temozolomide, or both, mostly both. Study findings and constraints: Pseudoprogression seemed unlinked to shifts in top peripheral T cell clonotypes.

Noted time point: week 35, safety follow-up. Every vaccination contained 300 ug of the mutant IDH1 20-mer peptide and was paired with topical imiquimod. The CDR3 is 16 amino acids. J lost 1 base, V lost 3 bases, and 11 bases had no gene match. Germline lookup yields CDR1 SQVTM and CDR2 ANQGSEA. Sequencing used PBMCs, obtained from a glioma patient whose treatment included an IDH1 peptide vaccine. This receptor was identified in a man aged 50 to 59 with glioma. This rearrangement joins TRBV29-1 to TRBJ1-1; 7 nucleotides match TRBD1. In nucleotides, the CDR3 is TGCAGCGTTGAGCCCAGGCCCCAGGGGGGGAACACTGAAGCTTTCTTT. Protein sequence: CSVEPRPQGGNTEAFF. Full variable domain (rest looked up from reference TRBV29-1 and TRBJ1-1): SAVISQKPSRDICQRGTSLTIQCQVDSQVTMMFWYRQQPGQSLTLIATANQGSEATYESGFVIDKFPISRPNLTFSTLTVSNMSPEDSSIYLCSVEPRPQGGNTEAFFGQGTRLTVV.